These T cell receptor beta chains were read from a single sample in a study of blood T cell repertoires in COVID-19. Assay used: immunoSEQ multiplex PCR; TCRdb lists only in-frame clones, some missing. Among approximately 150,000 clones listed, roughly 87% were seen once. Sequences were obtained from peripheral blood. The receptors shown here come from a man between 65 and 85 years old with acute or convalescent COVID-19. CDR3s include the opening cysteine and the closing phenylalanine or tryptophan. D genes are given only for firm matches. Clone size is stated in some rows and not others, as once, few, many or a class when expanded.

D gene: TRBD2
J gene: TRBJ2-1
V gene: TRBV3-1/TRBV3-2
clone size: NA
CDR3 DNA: TGTGCCAGCAGCCAAGATGGTAGTACTAGCGGGAGGAATGAGCAGTTCTTC
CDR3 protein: CASSQDGSTSGRNEQFF

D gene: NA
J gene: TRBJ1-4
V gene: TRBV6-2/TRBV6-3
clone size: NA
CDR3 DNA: TGTGCCAGCAGTTACTCGGGGGGAGATGAAAAACTGTTTTTT
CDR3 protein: CASSYSGGDEKLFF

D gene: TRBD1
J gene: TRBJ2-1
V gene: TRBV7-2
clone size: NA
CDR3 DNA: TGTGCCAGCAGCTTAATACAGGGGGCTCCCCAGTTCTTC
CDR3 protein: CASSLIQGAPQFF

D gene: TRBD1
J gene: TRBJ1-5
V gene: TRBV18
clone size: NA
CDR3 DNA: TGTGCCAGCTCACCGAACAGGGGTAGGAGCAATCAGCCCCAGCATTTT
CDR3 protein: CASSPNRGRSNQPQHF

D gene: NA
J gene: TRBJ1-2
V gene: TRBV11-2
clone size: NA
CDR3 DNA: TGTGCCAGCAGCCCTAACACACAGGGTTGGGATGGCTACACCTTC
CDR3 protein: CASSPNTQGWDGYTF

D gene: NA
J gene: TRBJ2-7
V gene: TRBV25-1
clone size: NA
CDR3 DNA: TGTGCCAGCAGTGATCTATCGACACCTTCCTCCTACGAGCAGTACTTC
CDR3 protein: CASSDLSTPSSYEQYF

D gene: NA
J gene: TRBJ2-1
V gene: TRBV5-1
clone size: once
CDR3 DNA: TGCGCCAGCAGCGCCGGGACTCTCAATGAGCAGTTCTTC
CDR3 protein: CASSAGTLNEQFF

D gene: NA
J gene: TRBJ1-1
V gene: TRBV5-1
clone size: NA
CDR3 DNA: TGCGCCAGCAGCGAGGCCTTGGAGGGCACTGAAGCTTTCTTT
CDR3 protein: CASSEALEGTEAFF

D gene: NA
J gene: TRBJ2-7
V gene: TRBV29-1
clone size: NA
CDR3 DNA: TGCAGCGTTGGCAGGGGAGCCTACGAGCAGTACTTC
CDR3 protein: CSVGRGAYEQYF

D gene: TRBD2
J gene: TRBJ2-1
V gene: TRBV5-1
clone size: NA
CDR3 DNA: TGCGCCAGCAGCTTAACGGGGGGGTACAATGAGCAGTTCTTC
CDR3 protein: CASSLTGGYNEQFF

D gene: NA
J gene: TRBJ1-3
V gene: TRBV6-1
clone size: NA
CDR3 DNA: TGTGCCAGCAGTGAATACAGCTCTGGAAACACCATATATTTT
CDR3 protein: CASSEYSSGNTIYF

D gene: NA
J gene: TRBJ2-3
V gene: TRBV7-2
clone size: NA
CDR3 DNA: TGTGCCAGCACCCGTGGAGACACAGATACGCAGTATTTT
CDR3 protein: CASTRGDTDTQYF

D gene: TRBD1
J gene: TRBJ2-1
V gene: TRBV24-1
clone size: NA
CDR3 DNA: TGTGCCACCAGTGATGGGACAGTATACAATGAGCAGTTCTTC
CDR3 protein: CATSDGTVYNEQFF

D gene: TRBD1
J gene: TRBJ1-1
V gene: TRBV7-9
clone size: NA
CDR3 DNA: TGTGCCAGCAGGCGACAGGGGAACACTGAAGCTTTCTTT
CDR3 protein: CASRRQGNTEAFF

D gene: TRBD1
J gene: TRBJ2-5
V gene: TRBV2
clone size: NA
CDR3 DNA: TGTGCCAGCAGAGGACAGGGGTTATATGGAGAGACCCAGTACTTC
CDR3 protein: CASRGQGLYGETQYF

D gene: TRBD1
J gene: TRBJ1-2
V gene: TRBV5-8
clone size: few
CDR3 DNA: TGTGCCAGCAGCTTTCTAGGACAGGGGGCAGATGGCTACACCTTC
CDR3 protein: CASSFLGQGADGYTF

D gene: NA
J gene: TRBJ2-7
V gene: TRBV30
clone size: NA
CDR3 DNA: TGTGCCTGGAGTGGGAGTGGTTCCTACGAGCAGTACTTC
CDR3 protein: CAWSGSGSYEQYF

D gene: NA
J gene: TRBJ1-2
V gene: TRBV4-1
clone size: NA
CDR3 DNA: TGCGCCAGCAGCCAAATTGAGGGGGATGGCTACACCTTC
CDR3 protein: CASSQIEGDGYTF

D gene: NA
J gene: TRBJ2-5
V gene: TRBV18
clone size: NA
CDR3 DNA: TGTGCCAGCTCACCACGGGGCAGTCCAGAGACCCAGTACTTC
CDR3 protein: CASSPRGSPETQYF

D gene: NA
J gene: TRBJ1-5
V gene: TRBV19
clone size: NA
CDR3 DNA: TGTGCCAGTAACATCCCCGGACACCTCAATCAGCCCCAGCATTTT
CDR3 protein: CASNIPGHLNQPQHF

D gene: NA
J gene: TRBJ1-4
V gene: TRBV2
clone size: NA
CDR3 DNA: TGTGCCAGCAGTGAAGCGGGGCAGGGAGGGGAAAAACTGTTTTTT
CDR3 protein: CASSEAGQGGEKLFF

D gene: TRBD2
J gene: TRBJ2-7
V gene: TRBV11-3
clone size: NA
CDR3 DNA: TGTGCCAGCAGCTTGGGGGGGGTGGCGGGAGAGCAGTACTTC
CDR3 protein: CASSLGGVAGEQYF

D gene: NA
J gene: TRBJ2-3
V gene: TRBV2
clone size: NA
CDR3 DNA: TGTGCCGGCATGGGGGGGCTCACAGATACGCAGTATTTT
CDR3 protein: CAGMGGLTDTQYF

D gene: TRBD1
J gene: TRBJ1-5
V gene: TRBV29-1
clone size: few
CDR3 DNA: TGCAGCGTTGCCCCGGGACAGGGTATCGGCAATCAGCCCCAGCATTTT
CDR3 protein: CSVAPGQGIGNQPQHF

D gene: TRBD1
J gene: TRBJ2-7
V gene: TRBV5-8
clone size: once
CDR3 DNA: TGTGCCAGCCGGGACAGGGGTTCAAGCTCCTACGAGCAGTACTTC
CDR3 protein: CASRDRGSSSYEQYF

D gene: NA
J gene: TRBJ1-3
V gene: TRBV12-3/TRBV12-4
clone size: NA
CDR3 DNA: TGTGCCAGCAGGCAGACTGGAAACACCATATATTTT
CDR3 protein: CASRQTGNTIYF

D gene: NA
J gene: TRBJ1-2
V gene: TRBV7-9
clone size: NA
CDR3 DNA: TGTGCCAGCAGCTTAGCTGCGCGGAGGACGCGCGGCTACACCTTC
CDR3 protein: CASSLAARRTRGYTF

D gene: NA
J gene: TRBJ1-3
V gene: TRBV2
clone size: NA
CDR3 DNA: TGTGCCAGCAGTGTACGTACAGGGCCTGGAAACACCATATATTTT
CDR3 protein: CASSVRTGPGNTIYF